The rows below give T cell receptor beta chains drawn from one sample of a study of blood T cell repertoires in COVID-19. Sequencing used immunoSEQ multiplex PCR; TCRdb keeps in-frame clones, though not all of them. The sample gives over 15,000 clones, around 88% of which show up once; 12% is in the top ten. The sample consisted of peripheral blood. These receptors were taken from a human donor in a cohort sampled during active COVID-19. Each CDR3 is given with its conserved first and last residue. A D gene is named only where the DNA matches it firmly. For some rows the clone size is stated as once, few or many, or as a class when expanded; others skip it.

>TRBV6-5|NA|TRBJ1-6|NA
CASSPHSSPLHF
TGTGCCAGCAGTCCACATTCTTCACCCCTCCACTTT
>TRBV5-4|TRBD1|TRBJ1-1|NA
CASSSRTGLNTEAFF
TGTGCCAGCAGCTCACGGACAGGGTTGAACACTGAAGCTTTCTTT
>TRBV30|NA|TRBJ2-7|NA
CAWSVIAGEQYF
TGTGCCTGGAGTGTAATTGCCGGGGAGCAGTACTTC
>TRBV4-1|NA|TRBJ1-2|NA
CASSLQRGTGNGYTF
TGCGCCAGCAGCCTACAACGAGGTACAGGGAATGGCTACACCTTC
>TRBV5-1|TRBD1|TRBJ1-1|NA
CASSLGTGVAEAFF
TGCGCCAGCAGCCTCGGGACAGGGGTAGCTGAAGCTTTCTTT
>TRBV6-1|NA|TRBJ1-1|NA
CASSEVPTDPTEAFF
TGTGCCAGCAGTGAAGTTCCGACAGACCCCACTGAAGCTTTCTTT
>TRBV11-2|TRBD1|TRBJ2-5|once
CASTPGQVGETQYF
TGTGCCAGCACCCCAGGACAGGTCGGAGAGACCCAGTACTTC
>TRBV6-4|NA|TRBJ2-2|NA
CASRKGRSNTGELFF
TGTGCCAGCAGAAAGGGGCGTTCGAACACCGGGGAGCTGTTTTTT
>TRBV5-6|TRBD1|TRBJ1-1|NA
CASRGTGLRATEAFF
TGTGCCAGCAGGGGGACAGGGCTCAGGGCCACTGAAGCTTTCTTT
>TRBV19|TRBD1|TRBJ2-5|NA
CASSIERGQGGETQYF
TGTGCCAGTAGTATAGAAAGGGGACAGGGTGGGGAGACCCAGTACTTC
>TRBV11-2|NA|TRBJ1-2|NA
CASSFPANYGYTF
TGTGCCAGCAGCTTCCCAGCTAACTATGGCTACACCTTC
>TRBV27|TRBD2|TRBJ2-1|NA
CASKGWRGAPSSYNEQFF
TGTGCCAGCAAGGGTTGGCGGGGGGCCCCGAGCTCCTACAATGAGCAGTTCTTC